What follows is one TCR beta chain and its context. Its antigen is not identified. These data come from a study of shared clonotypes between healthy human individuals. The CDR3 length is 15 residues. Germline loops: CDR1 SGHKS, CDR2 YYEKEE (reference sequence). The germline V and J ends were trimmed by 0 bases and 2 bases, with 11 bases remaining between them. The test was conducted at deep level. The method was immunoSEQ multiplex PCR; TCRdb's version includes in-frame clones alone and lacks a portion of them. The repertoire holds 1.6 million or so clones, with around 97% as singletons. Study findings and constraints: Naive subsets tended to show greater estimated richness than memory subsets. Clonotypes shared by all four sorted-subset donors had higher generation probabilities than non-shared clonotypes. Researchers sampled only blood; tissue repertoires likely differ.

The J gene is TRBJ2-5, the V gene TRBV5-5, with unresolved D. The sequencing input was naive CD4+ T cells sorted from blood. The subset was: CD45RA+ positively selected. This receptor was obtained from a man aged 30 to 39 in good health. The CDR3 loop is CASSLGQTTQETQYF. The CDR3 DNA is TGTGCCAGCAGCTTGGGACAAACCACGCAAGAGACCCAGTACTTC.